One T cell receptor beta chain is described in this entry. These data come from a study of T cell clones after liver transplantation. Study-wide context: A pre-transplant mixed lymphocyte reaction with TCRbeta sequencing defined graft-donor-reactive clones followed in post-transplant blood. Third-party-reactive TCRbeta sequences from pre-transplant mixed lymphocyte reactions served as antigen-independent comparators.

The repertoire was sequenced with immunoSEQ multiplex PCR; TCRdb's copy has only in-frame clones and lacks some. The sample includes more than 100,000 clones, approximately 79% seen only once; the top ten take about 2.6%. The CDR3 covers 14 residues. Unmatched junction bases numbered 1, after V lost 1 base and J lost 9 bases. Germline CDR1 is KGHSH and CDR2 is LQKENI. The receptor was derived from a human patient who received a liver transplant. Some T cells may trace back to the graft donor. This chain uses TRBV18 with TRBJ1-6, with 9 bases that match TRBD1. Sample: CD4+ T cells from blood, taken approximately 45 months after liver transplant. CDR3 region: CASSPQTGGSPLHF. CDR3 DNA sequence: TGTGCCAGCTCACCACAGACAGGGGGTTCACCCCTCCACTTT. Complete variable domain (other parts from reference TRBV18 and TRBJ1-6): NAGVMQNPRHLVRRRGQEARLRCSPMKGHSHVYWYRQLPEEGLKFMVYLQKENIIDESGMPKERFSAEFPKEGPSILRIQQVVRGDSAAYFCASSPQTGGSPLHFGNGTRLTVT.